Following are 7 T cell receptor beta chains from one sample sequenced in a study of blood T cell repertoires in COVID-19. TCRdb's copy holds only in-frame clones and misses some; the assay was immunoSEQ multiplex PCR. The profile shows 150,000 to 200,000 clones, 78% of them singletons. Sequencing used peripheral blood. These TCRs come from a woman of 80 years or more with acute or convalescent COVID-19.

The V and J genes are TRBV3-1 (or the pseudogene TRBV3-2) and TRBJ1-1, with TRBD1 matching over 11 bases. V shed 0 bases, J shed 10 bases, and the junction held 4 bases outside the gene matches. The CDR3 has 14 amino acids. Germline assignment: CDR1 LGHDT and CDR2 YNNKEL (reference sequence). This CDR3 reads CASSQEGTGGRAFF. CDR3 nucleotides: TGTGCCAGCAGCCAAGAGGGGACAGGGGGGAGAGCTTTCTTT.

In DNA form, the CDR3 reads TGTGCCAGCAGTTTCCCAACCCAGTTTGAAGCTTTCTTT. It codes for CASSFPTQFEAFF. The chain couples TRBV28 to TRBJ1-1; the D is unclear. CDR3 length: 13 residues. Germline CDR1 reads MDHEN; CDR2 reads SYDVKM. V lost 3 bases and J 7 bases, leaving 12 bases between the germline ends.

This chain joins TRBV11-2 and TRBJ1-3; D remains unclear. V was shortened by 4 bases and J by 4 bases, with 11 bases between the two germline ends. CDR1 and CDR2 (germline): SGHAT, FQNNGV. CDR3 length: 14 residues. CDR3 sequence: CASSSAIRGNTIYF. The CDR3 coding sequence is TGTGCCAGCAGCTCAGCGATCCGGGGAAACACCATATATTTT.

This rearrangement joins TRBV29-1 to TRBJ2-5; 7 positions agree with TRBD2. From germline, CDR1 is SQVTM and CDR2 ANQGSEA. The CDR3 length is 14 residues. The V gene end was trimmed by 6 bases and the J gene end by 5 bases; junction bases not matched to a gene: 12. CDR3 coding DNA: TGCAGCGTCCCGGGGGAGGGGCGGGGGGAGACCCAGTACTTC. This codes for CSVPGEGRGETQYF.

A single count supports this clone. The genes are TRBV30 and TRBJ1-1, with 9 bases that match TRBD1. The V segment lost 3 bases and the J segment 8 bases; nucleotides outside the gene matches: 4. This CDR3 is built from 12 residues. Germline assignment: CDR1 GTSNPN and CDR2 SVGIG (reference sequence). The CDR3 region has the DNA TGTGCCTGGAGGGTAACAGGGGGCGAAGCTTTCTTT. Its translation is CAWRVTGGEAFF.

The chain couples TRBV6-5 to TRBJ2-7, with 11 bases matching TRBD2. The junction had 9 bases not matched to a gene; V was cut back by 7 bases and J by 4 bases. This CDR3 is built from 15 residues. CDR1 MNHEY and CDR2 SVGAGI come from the germline V gene. The CDR3 sequence is CASTSPGTSGYEQYF. DNA of the CDR3: TGTGCCAGCACCAGCCCCGGGACTAGCGGTTACGAGCAGTACTTC.

This chain links TRBV19 with TRBJ1-4, with D perhaps matching TRBD1 (5 bases). V gave up 7 bases and J gave up 5 bases, with 14 bases separating them. Looked up from germline, CDR1 is LNHDA and CDR2 is SQIVND (reference sequence). This CDR3 comprises 14 residues. The CDR3 coding sequence is TGTGCCAGTAAGAGCGGGGCAGGGAATGAAAAACTGTTTTTT. This translates into CASKSGAGNEKLFF. Using reference TRBV19 and TRBJ1-4 for the parts outside the CDR3, the full variable domain is DGGITQSPKYLFRKEGQNVTLSCEQNLNHDAMYWYRQDPGQGLRLIYYSQIVNDFQKGDIAEGYSVSREKKESFPLTVTSAQKNPTAFYLCASKSGAGNEKLFFGSGTQLSVL.